The rows below give T cell receptor beta chains drawn from one sample of a study of Ad26.COV2.S vaccination and SARS-CoV-2 variants. Assay: immunoSEQ multiplex PCR; the TCRdb copy retains only in-frame clones and omits some. Of some 480,000 clones in the sample, roughly 85% are singletons; the top ten hold around 13%. The sample here was peripheral blood, taken in a trial of Ad26.COV2.S vaccine versus placebo. The receptors originated from a person aged 18-60 years who received the Ad26.COV2.S COVID-19 vaccine or a placebo. Both conserved end residues are trimmed from each CDR3. A D gene is named only where the DNA matches it firmly.

ASSFSAGTVF	TRBD1	TRBV7-2	TRBJ2-7
ASSLAASGNNEQF	TRBD2	TRBV7-2	TRBJ2-1
ASSSGSDNEQF	NA	TRBV19	TRBJ2-1
ASSLGAGRGSNQPQH	NA	TRBV7-8	TRBJ1-5
ASSQGQGGRATIY	TRBD1	TRBV3-1/TRBV3-2	TRBJ1-3
ASSKNTGGSNQPQH	NA	TRBV19	TRBJ1-5
ASSYPDRSTEAF	TRBD1	TRBV28	TRBJ1-1
ASSSTGNEQF	NA	TRBV11-2	TRBJ2-1
ASSPGTRWRGEQF	TRBD2	TRBV27	TRBJ2-1
ASSPRGGGREAHEQY	TRBD2	TRBV28	TRBJ2-7
ASSLNRGRETQY	NA	TRBV27	TRBJ2-5
ASSHSGDRNNEQF	TRBD1	TRBV4-1	TRBJ2-1
ASSVGGQPQH	NA	TRBV10-1	TRBJ1-5
ASSQQDTQY	NA	TRBV10-2	TRBJ2-3
ASSRRQLSPLH	NA	TRBV7-2	TRBJ1-6
ASSSGRSTDTQY	TRBD2	TRBV19	TRBJ2-3
ASSLPTGTGGYEQY	TRBD1	TRBV3-1/TRBV3-2	TRBJ2-7
ATSPGQVAKNIQY	TRBD1	TRBV15	TRBJ2-4
ASTPSGQGGNQPQH	TRBD1	TRBV28	TRBJ1-5
AWSIYVGTLRRAF	NA	TRBV30	TRBJ1-1
ASSRGDLNTEAF	NA	TRBV7-9	TRBJ1-1
AISDSSASSYEQY	NA	TRBV10-3	TRBJ2-7
ASSEPGVLNTGELF	NA	TRBV7-3	TRBJ2-2
ASSYSKRGDYGYT	NA	TRBV6-2/TRBV6-3	TRBJ1-2
AWTGGTGAF	NA	TRBV30	TRBJ1-1
AWRDRQGAVAKNIQY	TRBD1	TRBV30	TRBJ2-4
ASSPQRRTRGYEQY	NA	TRBV5-4	TRBJ2-7
ASGSGLAGSNEQF	TRBD2	TRBV19	TRBJ2-1
ASRKDSFVLTEAF	NA	TRBV28	TRBJ1-1
ASSFSTSGEKLF	NA	TRBV28	TRBJ1-4
ASSPNPREQY	NA	TRBV4-1	TRBJ2-7
ASRYRPVGNSPLH	NA	TRBV7-2	TRBJ1-6
SGNGFNTGELF	NA	TRBV29-1	TRBJ2-2
ASSQTSGRNEQF	TRBD2	TRBV3-1/TRBV3-2	TRBJ2-1
ASSEQQGASQPQH	NA	TRBV6-1	TRBJ1-5
ASSAGQGGSPLH	TRBD1	TRBV7-2	TRBJ1-6
ASSIALGQGAQTYEQY	TRBD1	TRBV19	TRBJ2-7
ASSIGGNYGYT	NA	TRBV19	TRBJ1-2
ASSFGTYNEQF	NA	TRBV7-8	TRBJ2-1
ASSLGWCASGKNSPLH	NA	TRBV5-1	TRBJ1-6
ASSMVEAGASTDTQY	NA	TRBV19	TRBJ2-3
ASSSPTGGMNTEAF	TRBD1	TRBV28	TRBJ1-1
ASSRGPNAQY	NA	TRBV28	TRBJ2-3
ASSRAGTQY	NA	TRBV5-6	TRBJ2-5
AIRGTGGLAGGSPF	TRBD2	TRBV10-3	TRBJ2-1